What follows describes a single T cell receptor beta chain. Its antigen is currently not known. Nothing much larger sits one base from this clone, and base qualities are not available. This entry is derived from a study of graft-versus-host responses after intestinal transplantation (TCRdb year 2021). Broadly, across the study: Recipients received multivisceral, liver-intestinal, or isolated intestinal transplants. Anti-thymocyte globulin induction was given to all recipients, followed by maintenance tacrolimus and steroids for around three years. Bulk TCR-beta CDR3 sequencing was used to track graft-versus-host and host-versus-graft alloreactive T cell clones in the graft, circulation and bone marrow after intestinal transplantation. Alloreactive clones were identified by sequencing pre-transplant mixed lymphocyte reaction products and comparing these products with unstimulated pre-transplant donor and recipient T cells. The cohort enrolled 24 intestinal transplant recipients, one of whom was a retransplant, and 3 patients without pretransplant specimens were excluded. Donor T cell macrochimerism was defined as a peak of at least 4% donor T cells among recipient peripheral blood mononuclear cells. Rather than going through the commercial service, samples from three later patients were sequenced in-house on an Illumina MiSeq and processed with MiXCR.

Receptors were amplified or captured by the immunoSEQ multiplex PCR assay. For most patients, genomic DNA was subjected to high-throughput TCR-beta CDR3 sequencing by Adaptive Biotechnologies. As for the original processing: TCR sequencing data were retrieved from Adaptive's ImmunoSEQ software for roughly 20 patients, whereas three other patients were processed with MiXCR and VDJtools. CDR3 nucleotide sequences shared between donor and recipient were removed because the origin of such sequences could not be assigned. Alloreactive clones required at least 2-fold expansion over unstimulated cells and minimum CFSE-low frequency of 0.002% (template counts) or 0.001% (read counts). Clones detected in sequenced pre-transplant spleen, lymph node, or MLR CFSE-low populations of the donor or recipient were defined as mappable. Cumulative frequency of alloreactive clones was calculated as a percentage of all sequences weighted by copy number. In TCRdb, the immuneACCESS table is reduced to in-frame sequences with V and J assigned. These tables do not hold every clone; where another copy was compared, an unresolved V gene accounts for under half, and the others remain unexplained. V and J calls and clone size are those listed in that table; D and trimming were worked out from the DNA. This sample gives approximately 9,700 clones in total; about 91% of them show up just once. Jointly, the top ten make up approximately 3.5% of the sample.

The CDR3 has 18 amino acids, counting the end cysteine and phenylalanine. The sequence is cut down to CDR3 DNA, 54 bases in frame from base 1. The germline V gene (reference sequence) supplies CDR1 SGHNT and CDR2 YYREEE. Relative to germline, V is missing 0 bases and J is missing 2 bases, with 7 bases of the junction outside any gene match. Findings and caveats that apply to the study as a whole: GvH clones were detected in recipient bone marrow, and some of these GvH clones were observed earlier in ileal mucosa or blood, consistent with an intestinal mucosal origin. High GvH to HvG T cell clonal ratios were observed in the allografts of patients with donor T cell macrochimerism. Peak levels of circulating GvH clones were associated with declines in HvG clones early after transplant. The conclusions were limited by the relatively low number and heterogeneity of the intestinal transplant patients.

Blood samples were collected up to 4 times in the first month after transplant and then at least monthly when available. Sequences were derived from PBMCs, sampled more than 40 days after intestinal transplantation. The sequence is built from TRBV5-4 and TRBJ2-3; TRBD2 lines up with 12 middle nucleotides. This receptor was obtained from a human patient who received an intestinal transplant, so some T cells may come from the graft donor. CDR3 reads: CASSLDPTSGGFTDTQYF. The DNA sequence is as follows: TGTGCCAGCAGCTTGGACCCGACTAGCGGGGGATTCACAGATACGCAGTATTTT.